Described below is a single T cell receptor beta chain sequence and its context. As yet, its antigen is unknown. The material for each subset, its genomic DNA, was split evenly across several immunoSEQ plates. Only in-frame clones appear in the TCRdb table, and some are missing; sequencing was by immunoSEQ multiplex PCR. There are about 2 million clones in the sample; approximately 95% occur only once, and roughly 1.1% lies in the top ten. Naive-designated CD8 cells lacked CD45RO, were positively enriched for CCR7, and omitted terminally differentiated effector memory CD45RA+ cells. This entry belongs to a study of shared clonotypes between healthy human individuals. Overall study: Donors were two women and a few men aged 18 to 49. Each donor contributed plates that comprised three CD4 naive, three CD4 memory, two CD8 naive and one CD8 memory. Whole-study findings and limits: The study found lower generation probabilities in non-shared clonotypes than in those shared by all four donors.

This CDR3 is 13 amino acids long. CDR1 is SEHNR and CDR2 is FQNEAQ in the germline V gene (reference sequence). The V and J ends lost 3 bases and 2 bases respectively, with 7 bases between them. The specimen was naive CD8+ T cells sorted from blood. This rearrangement joins TRBV7-9 to TRBJ1-2; D not resolved. This receptor was taken from a man aged 18-30 years in good health. The CDR3 loop is CASSFEGNYGYTF. CDR3 nucleotides: TGTGCCAGCAGCTTTGAGGGAAACTATGGCTACACCTTC.